The T cell receptor (beta chain) described here comes from a study of T cell responses to AZD1222 COVID-19 vaccine. The repertoire was sequenced with immunoSEQ multiplex PCR; TCRdb's copy has only in-frame clones and lacks some. The table has around 140,000 clones, 80% to 95% seen once. V was shortened by 5 bases and J by 5 bases, with 15 bases between the two germline ends. Germline CDR1 and CDR2: MNHEY and SVGAGI. The CDR3 loop spans 15 amino acids. The sample in question was peripheral blood, obtained on day 0 of AZD1222 vaccination. This TCR derives from an adult in good health. The chain couples TRBV6-5 to TRBJ2-2, with D perhaps matching TRBD1 (5 bases). CDR3 nucleotides: TGTGCCAGCAGTCTGGTAGGGGCATTGACCGGGGAGCTGTTTTTT. The encoded protein is CASSLVGALTGELFF.